The following is a TCR beta chain sequence with its context. As handled by the study authors: Amplification of reference gene primers was used by the study to estimate nucleated cell counts. Clones were read by immunoSEQ multiplex PCR, and TCRdb kept only the in-frame ones, dropping some. D and trimming come from the DNA, and the V and J calls and clone size come from that table. The sample lists fewer than 70,000 clones, approximately 87% occurring once. The data originate from a study of blood T cell repertoires in COVID-19. In the study overall: Sites across the United States, Italy and Spain contributed samples from acute and convalescent COVID-19. Nucleic acid was either cDNA or gDNA, and it came from T cells, B-cell-depleted T cells, or PBMCs.

The CDR3 is made up of 15 amino acids. Unmatched junction bases numbered 9, after V lost 3 bases and J lost 6 bases. In germline, CDR1 is MNHEY, CDR2 SVGAGI. The specimen sequenced was peripheral blood. The rearrangement uses TRBV6-5 and TRBJ2-7; 9 bases agree with TRBD2. This receptor was identified in a man in his sixties with active or convalescent COVID-19. The CDR3 nucleotides read TGTGCCAGCAGTTATGGACTAGCGCTGAATAGCGAGCAGTACTTC. Protein sequence: CASSYGLALNSEQYF.